This paragraph reports one T cell receptor (beta chain). Its target is not known. Sequencing was performed with immunoSEQ multiplex PCR; in TCRdb, only in-frame clones are kept and a portion is missing. The top ten hold about 0.73% of the sample, which has 45,000 to 65,000 clones, over 75% seen once. V dropped 4 bases and J dropped 3 bases, with 10 bases sitting between them. The germline V gene has CDR1 SEHNR and CDR2 FQNEAQ (reference sequence). The CDR3 loop spans 14 amino acids. This entry comes from a study of OX40 agonist ivuxolimab in advanced cancers. About the research overall: Earlier treatment with anti-PD-1, anti-PD-L1 or anti-CTLA-4 was permitted, and around 36% had received some.

At cycle 4 day 1, cycle 7 day 1, and baseline, blood was sampled. Findings of the study overall: On average, CD8+ T cells showed a greater number of expanded clones than CD4+.

Here the sequenced sample was CD4+ or CD8+ T cells sorted from blood, taken in a trial of the OX40 agonist ivuxolimab. The sequence was obtained from an adult with an advanced solid tumor such as melanoma, head and neck, liver or kidney cancer. This chain connects TRBV7-9 to TRBJ1-5; D remains unclear. The DNA for the CDR3 is TGTGCCAGCAGCTCGGGTAGTCTCAATCAGCCCCAGCATTTT. It codes for CASSSGSLNQPQHF. The full variable domain, in which reference TRBV7-9 and TRBJ1-5 provide the parts outside the CDR3, is DTGVSQNPRHKITKRGQNVTFRCDPISEHNRLYWYRQTLGQGPEFLTYFQNEAQLEKSRLLSDRFSAERPKGSFSTLEIQRTEQGDSAMYLCASSSGSLNQPQHFGDGTRLSIL.